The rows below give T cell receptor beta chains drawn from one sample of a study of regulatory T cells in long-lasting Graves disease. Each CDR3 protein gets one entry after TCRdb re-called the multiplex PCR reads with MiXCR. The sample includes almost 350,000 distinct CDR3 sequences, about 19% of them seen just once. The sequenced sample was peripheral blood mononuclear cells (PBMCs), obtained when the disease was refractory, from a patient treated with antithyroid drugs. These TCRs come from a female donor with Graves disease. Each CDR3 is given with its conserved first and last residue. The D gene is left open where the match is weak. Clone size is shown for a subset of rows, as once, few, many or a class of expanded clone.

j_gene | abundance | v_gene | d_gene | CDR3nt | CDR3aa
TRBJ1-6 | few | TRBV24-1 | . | TGTGCCACCAGTGATTTTGTTGGGGGACGGGTGGAATCACCCCTCCACTTT | CATSDFVGGRVESPLHF
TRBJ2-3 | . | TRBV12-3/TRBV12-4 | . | TGTGCCAGCAGTTCAAAGGGTACTCCTACGCAGTATTTT | CASSSKGTPTQYF
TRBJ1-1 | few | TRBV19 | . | TGTGCCAGTAGTATCCAGGGATTGTACACTGAAGCTTTCTTT | CASSIQGLYTEAFF
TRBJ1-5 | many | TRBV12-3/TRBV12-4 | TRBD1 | TGTGCCAGCAGTTCCCGCGGGACAGGGGGAGGTCAGCCCCAGCATTTT | CASSSRGTGGGQPQHF
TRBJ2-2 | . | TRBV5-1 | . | TGCGCCAGCAGCGGACAACTCACCGGGGAGCTGTTTTTT | CASSGQLTGELFF
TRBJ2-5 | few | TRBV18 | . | TGTGCCAGCTCACCCAATGAACTAGAAGCAAAGACCCAGTACTTC | CASSPNELEAKTQYF
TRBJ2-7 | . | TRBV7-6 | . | TGTGCCAGCAGCTTAGACCCTCGGGGAAGCCCCTACGAGCAGTACTTC | CASSLDPRGSPYEQYF
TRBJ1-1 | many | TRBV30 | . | TGTGCCTGGAGGTATCTGGGTAGCACTGAAGCTTTCTTT | CAWRYLGSTEAFF
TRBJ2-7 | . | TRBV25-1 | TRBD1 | TGTGCCAGCTCGGGACAGGGGAAATACTACGAGCAGTACTTC | CASSGQGKYYEQYF
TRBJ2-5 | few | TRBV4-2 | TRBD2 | TGTGCCAGCAGCAAAGCCCTAGCGGCTATGATCGGGGAGACCCAGTACTTC | CASSKALAAMIGETQYF
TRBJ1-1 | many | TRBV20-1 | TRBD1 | TGCAGTCCTTACAGGGGTCGGACTGAAGCTTTCTTT | CSPYRGRTEAFF
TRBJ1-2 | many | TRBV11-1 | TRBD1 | TGTGCCAGCAGCCCAACGCGGACAGGCAACTATGGCTACACCTTC | CASSPTRTGNYGYTF
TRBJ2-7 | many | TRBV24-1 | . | TGTGCCACCCCCCCGGGACGTCCCTACGAGCAGTACTTC | CATPPGRPYEQYF
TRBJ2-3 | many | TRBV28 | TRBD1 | TGTGCCAGCAGTCGACAGGGGATATTCACAGATACGCAGTATTTT | CASSRQGIFTDTQYF
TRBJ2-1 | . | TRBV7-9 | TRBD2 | TGTGCCAGCAGCTTAGGCGCTAGCGGGTCCTCCTACAATGAGCAGTTCTTC | CASSLGASGSSYNEQFF
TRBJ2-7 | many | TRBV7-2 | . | TGTGCCAGCAGCACCGACAGGTCCTCCTACGAGCAGTACTTC | CASSTDRSSYEQYF
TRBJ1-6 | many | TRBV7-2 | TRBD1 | TGTGCCAGCAGCCCCTGGGACAGGGCGGATTCACCCCTCCACTTT | CASSPWDRADSPLHF
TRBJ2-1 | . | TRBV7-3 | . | TGTGCCAGCAGCCCCTTTGCGGGCACCTACAATGAGCAGTTCTTC | CASSPFAGTYNEQFF
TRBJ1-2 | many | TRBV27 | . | TGTGCCAGCAGTTTCCGGGGTGTCAACTATGGCTACACCTTC | CASSFRGVNYGYTF
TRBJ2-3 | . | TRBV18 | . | TGTGCCAGCTCATTAATGATCGGCGCAGATACGCAGTATTTT | CASSLMIGADTQYF
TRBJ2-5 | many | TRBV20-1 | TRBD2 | TGCAGTGCTACCTGGAGGGAACTAGCGGGAGGGCCCCTGCGGGAGACCCAGTACTTC | CSATWRELAGGPLRETQYF
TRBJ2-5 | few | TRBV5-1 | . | TGCGCCAGCAGCTTGGTTCCAACAAAAGAGACCCAGTACTTC | CASSLVPTKETQYF
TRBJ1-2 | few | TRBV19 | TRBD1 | TGTGCCAGTAGTATACAGGACAGGAGGGAAGGCTACACCTTC | CASSIQDRREGYTF
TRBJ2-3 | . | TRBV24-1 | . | TGTGCCACCAAAGGCCGGGGTAGCACAGATACGCAGTATTTT | CATKGRGSTDTQYF
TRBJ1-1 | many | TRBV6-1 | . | TGTGCCAGCAGTCACGGGGCTGAAGCTTTCTTT | CASSHGAEAFF
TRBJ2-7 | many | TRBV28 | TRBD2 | TGTGCCAGCAGTTTACTAGCGGGAGCTGTGTCCTACGAGCAGTACTTC | CASSLLAGAVSYEQYF
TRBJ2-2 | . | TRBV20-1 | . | TGCAGTGCTAGAGATCGGGGCACCGGGGAGCTGTTTTTT | CSARDRGTGELFF
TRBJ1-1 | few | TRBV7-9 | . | TGTGCCAGCAAGGCGGATCCCACTGAAGCTTTCTTT | CASKADPTEAFF
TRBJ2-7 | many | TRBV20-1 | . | TGCAGTCCCTCTCAGCAGGGAAGTTACGAGCAGTACTTC | CSPSQQGSYEQYF
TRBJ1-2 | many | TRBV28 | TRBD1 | TGTGCCAGCAGTTTATGGGGACAGAACTATGGCTACACCTTC | CASSLWGQNYGYTF
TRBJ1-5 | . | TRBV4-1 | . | TGCGCCAGCAGCCAAGACCCCGGACTACGTGGCAATCAGCCCCAGCATTTT | CASSQDPGLRGNQPQHF